This is a list of T cell receptor beta chains from one sample in a study of response to subunit inactivated influenza vaccine. TCRdb redid the calling of the RT-PCR reads with MiXCR, one entry per CDR3 protein. The sample records roughly 650,000 distinct CDR3 sequences, roughly 14% being singletons. Sequenced material: PBMCs from blood, taken approximately 12 days after vaccination. The source of these receptors is a man between 45 and 60 years old who received an inactivated influenza vaccine. Both conserved end residues are part of each CDR3. Each record gives: clone size, V gene, CDR3 length, J gene, D gene, CDR3 DNA, CDR3 protein. The D gene is left open where the match is weak. The size entry is marked missing in some rows and otherwise reads once, few, many or a size class.

abundance: few
v_gene: TRBV6-1
len: 14
j_gene: TRBJ1-1
d_gene: -
CDR3nt: TGTGCCAGCGAAACCGGGACCAGGGGCACTGAAGCTTTCTTT
CDR3aa: CASETGTRGTEAFF

abundance: -
v_gene: TRBV6-2/TRBV6-3
len: 20
j_gene: TRBJ2-2
d_gene: TRBD2
CDR3nt: TGTGCCAGCAGCACAAGAAGGGCTAGCGGGAGTAGCGCGAACACCGGGGAGCTGTTTTTT
CDR3aa: CASSTRRASGSSANTGELFF

abundance: few
v_gene: TRBV20-1
len: 17
j_gene: TRBJ2-3
d_gene: TRBD2
CDR3nt: TGCAGTGCTGCCACTAGCGGGAGAGGGGGTAGCACAGATACGCAGTATTTT
CDR3aa: CSAATSGRGGSTDTQYF

abundance: few
v_gene: TRBV15
len: 15
j_gene: TRBJ2-2
d_gene: TRBD1
CDR3nt: TGTGCCACCAGCAGTGGACAGGGGGCCAGCGGGGAGCTGTTTTTT
CDR3aa: CATSSGQGASGELFF

abundance: few
v_gene: TRBV5-1
len: 14
j_gene: TRBJ1-3
d_gene: -
CDR3nt: TGCGCCAGCAGCCGTGGGGAAACTGGAAACACCATATATTTT
CDR3aa: CASSRGETGNTIYF

abundance: few
v_gene: TRBV15
len: 15
j_gene: TRBJ1-5
d_gene: TRBD1
CDR3nt: TGTGCCACCAGTCAGGGGGCTTATAGCAATCAGCCCCAGCATTTT
CDR3aa: CATSQGAYSNQPQHF

abundance: few
v_gene: TRBV29-1
len: 16
j_gene: TRBJ1-2
d_gene: TRBD1
CDR3nt: TGCAGCGCCCTCTTAGCGACTCGGACAGGCCGGTATGGCTACACCTTC
CDR3aa: CSALLATRTGRYGYTF

abundance: few
v_gene: TRBV14
len: 12
j_gene: TRBJ2-3
d_gene: -
CDR3nt: TGTGCCAGCAGCCAGGCAGACGTCACGCAGTATTTT
CDR3aa: CASSQADVTQYF

abundance: -
v_gene: TRBV12-3/TRBV12-4
len: 13
j_gene: TRBJ2-7
d_gene: -
CDR3nt: TGTGCCAGCAGTTCAGGACCGAACTACGAGCAGTACTTC
CDR3aa: CASSSGPNYEQYF

abundance: -
v_gene: TRBV7-2
len: 16
j_gene: TRBJ2-6
d_gene: -
CDR3nt: TGTGCCAGCAGCTTATCTGAGCTCTCTGGGGCCAACGTCCTGACTTTC
CDR3aa: CASSLSELSGANVLTF

abundance: -
v_gene: TRBV10-3
len: 15
j_gene: TRBJ2-2
d_gene: TRBD2
CDR3nt: TGTGCCATCAGTGAGCCGGGACTAGGAACCGGGGAGCTGTTTTTT
CDR3aa: CAISEPGLGTGELFF

abundance: few
v_gene: TRBV7-3
len: 14
j_gene: TRBJ2-3
d_gene: TRBD1
CDR3nt: TGTGCCAGCTCAACAGGGGACGGGGCAGATACGCAGTATTTT
CDR3aa: CASSTGDGADTQYF

abundance: few
v_gene: TRBV4-1
len: 17
j_gene: TRBJ1-2
d_gene: TRBD1
CDR3nt: TGCGCCAGCAGCCAAGGTCCGGCAGGGGGGATTCACTATGGCTACACCTTC
CDR3aa: CASSQGPAGGIHYGYTF

abundance: -
v_gene: TRBV6-2/TRBV6-3
len: 14
j_gene: TRBJ1-1
d_gene: TRBD1
CDR3nt: TGTGCCAGCAGTTACGACAGGGGGACGGGAGAAGCTTTCTTT
CDR3aa: CASSYDRGTGEAFF

abundance: few
v_gene: TRBV4-3
len: 15
j_gene: TRBJ2-1
d_gene: TRBD2
CDR3nt: TGCGCCAGCAGCCACACTAGCGGGGGGGCGAATGAGCAGTTCTTC
CDR3aa: CASSHTSGGANEQFF

abundance: few
v_gene: TRBV28
len: 13
j_gene: TRBJ1-4
d_gene: TRBD1
CDR3nt: TGTGCCAGCACGACAGGGTCTAATGAAAAACTGTTTTTT
CDR3aa: CASTTGSNEKLFF

abundance: -
v_gene: TRBV7-2
len: 17
j_gene: TRBJ2-3
d_gene: -
CDR3nt: TGTGCCAGCAGCCTCGGTGGAGGCCGCCTCGGGAGAGATACGCAGTATTTT
CDR3aa: CASSLGGGRLGRDTQYF

abundance: -
v_gene: TRBV12-3/TRBV12-4
len: 15
j_gene: TRBJ1-5
d_gene: -
CDR3nt: TGTGCCAGCAGTTTCAGGGTGAGGGAGGGTCAGCCCCAGCATTTT
CDR3aa: CASSFRVREGQPQHF

abundance: few
v_gene: TRBV4-2
len: 16
j_gene: TRBJ2-1
d_gene: TRBD2
CDR3nt: TGTGCCAGCAGCCAGGAACTAGCGGGAGGATTTCATGAGCAGTTCTTC
CDR3aa: CASSQELAGGFHEQFF

abundance: few
v_gene: TRBV5-6
len: 14
j_gene: TRBJ2-7
d_gene: TRBD1
CDR3nt: TGTGCCAGCAGCTTGAGACAGGGGATCGACGAGCAGTACTTC
CDR3aa: CASSLRQGIDEQYF

abundance: many
v_gene: TRBV11-2
len: 14
j_gene: TRBJ2-3
d_gene: -
CDR3nt: TGTGCCAGCAGCTTACTCGGCTTTGCAGATACGCAGTATTTT
CDR3aa: CASSLLGFADTQYF

abundance: many
v_gene: TRBV12-3/TRBV12-4
len: 12
j_gene: TRBJ2-1
d_gene: -
CDR3nt: TGTGCCAGCAGTTTATTTCGCAATGAGCAGTTCTTC
CDR3aa: CASSLFRNEQFF

abundance: -
v_gene: TRBV5-8
len: 15
j_gene: TRBJ2-7
d_gene: -
CDR3nt: TGTGCCAGCAGCTTGGTTGCAGCTCCAACCTACGAGCAGTACTTC
CDR3aa: CASSLVAAPTYEQYF

abundance: -
v_gene: TRBV14
len: 18
j_gene: TRBJ2-1
d_gene: TRBD2
CDR3nt: TGTGCCAGCAGCCAAGTCCCCACGTGGCGGGGGGGCAATAATGAGCAGTTCTTC
CDR3aa: CASSQVPTWRGGNNEQFF

abundance: many
v_gene: TRBV5-6
len: 14
j_gene: TRBJ1-1
d_gene: -
CDR3nt: TGTGCCAGCAGCTTGACAACCCGGAGCACTGAAGCTTTCTTT
CDR3aa: CASSLTTRSTEAFF

abundance: few
v_gene: TRBV12-3/TRBV12-4
len: 14
j_gene: TRBJ2-1
d_gene: -
CDR3nt: TGTGCCAGCAGTTTGACGGATAAGGGCAATGAGCAGTTCTTC
CDR3aa: CASSLTDKGNEQFF